This TCR beta chain derives from a study of cytomegalovirus exposure and HLA in healthy donors. The study's findings and limits: Associated with cytomegalovirus, according to the listing, were 150 to 200 TCR beta chains. Confirmation was obtained in vitro that a few CMV-associated chains are specific for CMV antigens.

Comments on this clone: Its target is unknown.

V was pared by 1 base and J by 5 bases, with 2 bases of the junction left unmatched. CDR1 and CDR2 (germline): SGHAT, FQNNGV. The CDR3 covers 15 residues. PCR used 60 Vbeta primers and 13 Jbeta primers. Clones were sequenced by immunoSEQ multiplex PCR, and TCRdb holds only the in-frame ones, with some missing. The table for this sample gives 100,000 to 150,000 clones. The chain carries TRBV11-2 and TRBJ2-3; 11 nucleotides match TRBD1. The sample consisted of PBMCs. The sequence was collected from a woman between 40 and 55 years old in good health and CMV-seropositive. CDR3 sequence: CASSLGTGGVDTQYF. The CDR3 DNA is TGTGCCAGCAGCTTAGGGACAGGGGGCGTAGATACGCAGTATTTT.